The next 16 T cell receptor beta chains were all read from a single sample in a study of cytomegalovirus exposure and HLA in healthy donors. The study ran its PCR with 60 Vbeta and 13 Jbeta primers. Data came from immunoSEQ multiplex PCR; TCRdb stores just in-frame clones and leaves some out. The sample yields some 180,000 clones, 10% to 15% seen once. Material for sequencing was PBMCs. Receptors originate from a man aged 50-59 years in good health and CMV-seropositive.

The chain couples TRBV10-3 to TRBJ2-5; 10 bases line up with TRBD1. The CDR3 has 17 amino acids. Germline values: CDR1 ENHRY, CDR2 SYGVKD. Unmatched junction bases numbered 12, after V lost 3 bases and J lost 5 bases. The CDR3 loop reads CAISDRADRGQGETQYF. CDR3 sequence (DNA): TGTGCCATCAGTGACCGCGCCGACAGGGGGCAGGGGGAGACCCAGTACTTC.

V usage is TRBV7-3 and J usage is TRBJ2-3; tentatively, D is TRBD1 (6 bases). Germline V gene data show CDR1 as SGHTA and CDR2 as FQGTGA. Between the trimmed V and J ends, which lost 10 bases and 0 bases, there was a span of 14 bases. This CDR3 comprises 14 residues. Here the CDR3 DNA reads TGTGCCACCAGAGGGGGAATTAGCACAGATACGCAGTATTTT. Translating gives CATRGGISTDTQYF.

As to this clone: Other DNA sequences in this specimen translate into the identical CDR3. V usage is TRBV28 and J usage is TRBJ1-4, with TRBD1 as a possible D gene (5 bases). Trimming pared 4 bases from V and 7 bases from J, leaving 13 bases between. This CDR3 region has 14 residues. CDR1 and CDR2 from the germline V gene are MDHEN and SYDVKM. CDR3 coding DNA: TGTGCCAGCAGTTCACCAGGGTCAGGTGAAAAACTGTTTTTT. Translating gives CASSSPGSGEKLFF.

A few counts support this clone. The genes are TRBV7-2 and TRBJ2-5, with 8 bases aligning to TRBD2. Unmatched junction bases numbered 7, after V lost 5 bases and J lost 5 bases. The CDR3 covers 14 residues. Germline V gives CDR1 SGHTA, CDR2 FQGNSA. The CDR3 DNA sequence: TGTGCCAGCAGCAAACAAGGCGGGGGGGAGACCCAGTACTTC. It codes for CASSKQGGGETQYF.

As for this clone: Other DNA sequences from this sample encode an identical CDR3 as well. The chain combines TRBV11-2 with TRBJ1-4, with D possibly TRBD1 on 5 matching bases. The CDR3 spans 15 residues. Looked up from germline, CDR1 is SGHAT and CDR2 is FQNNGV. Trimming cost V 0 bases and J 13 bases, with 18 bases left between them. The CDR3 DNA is TGTGCCAGCAGCTTAGAGGGCCGACGGGGGGGAGGACTGTTTTTT. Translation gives CASSLEGRRGGGLFF.

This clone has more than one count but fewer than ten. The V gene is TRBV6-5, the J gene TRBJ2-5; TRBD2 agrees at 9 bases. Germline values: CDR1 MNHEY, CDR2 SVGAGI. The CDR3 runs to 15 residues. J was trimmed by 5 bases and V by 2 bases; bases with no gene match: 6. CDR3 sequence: CASSYGIAGVETQYF. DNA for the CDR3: TGTGCCAGCAGTTACGGGATAGCGGGGGTGGAGACCCAGTACTTC.

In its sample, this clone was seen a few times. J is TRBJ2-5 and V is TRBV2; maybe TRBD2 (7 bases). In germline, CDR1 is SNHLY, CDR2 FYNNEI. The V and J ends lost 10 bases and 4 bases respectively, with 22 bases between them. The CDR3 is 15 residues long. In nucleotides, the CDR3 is TGTGCCACCGAGGGGAGGGGGGGCCCTCCAGAGACCCAGTACTTC. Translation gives CATEGRGGPPETQYF.

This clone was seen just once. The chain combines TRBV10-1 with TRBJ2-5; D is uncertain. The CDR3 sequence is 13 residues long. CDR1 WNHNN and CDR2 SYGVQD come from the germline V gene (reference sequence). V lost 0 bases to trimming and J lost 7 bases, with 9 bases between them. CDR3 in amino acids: CASSESAVGTQYF. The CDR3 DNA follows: TGCGCCAGCAGTGAGTCAGCCGTTGGGACCCAGTACTTC.

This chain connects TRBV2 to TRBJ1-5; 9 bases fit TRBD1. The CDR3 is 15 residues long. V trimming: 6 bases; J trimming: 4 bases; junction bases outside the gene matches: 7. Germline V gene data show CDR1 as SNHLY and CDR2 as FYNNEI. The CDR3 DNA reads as TGTGCCAGCAGGGGAGGGACAGGGCTTAATCAGCCCCAGCATTTT. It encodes CASRGGTGLNQPQHF.

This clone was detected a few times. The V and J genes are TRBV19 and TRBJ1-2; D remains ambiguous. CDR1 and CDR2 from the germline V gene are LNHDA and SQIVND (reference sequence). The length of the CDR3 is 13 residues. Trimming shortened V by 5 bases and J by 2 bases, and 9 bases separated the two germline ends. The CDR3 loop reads CASSPDKNYGYTF. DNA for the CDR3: TGTGCCAGTAGTCCCGACAAGAACTATGGCTACACCTTC.

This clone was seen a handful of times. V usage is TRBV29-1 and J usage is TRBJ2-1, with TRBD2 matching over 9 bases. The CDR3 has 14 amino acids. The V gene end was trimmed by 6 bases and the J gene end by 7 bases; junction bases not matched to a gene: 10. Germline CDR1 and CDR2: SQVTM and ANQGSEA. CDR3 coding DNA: TGCAGCGTCCCGCGGGTGGCGGGGGGGAATGAGCAGTTCTTC. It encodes CSVPRVAGGNEQFF.

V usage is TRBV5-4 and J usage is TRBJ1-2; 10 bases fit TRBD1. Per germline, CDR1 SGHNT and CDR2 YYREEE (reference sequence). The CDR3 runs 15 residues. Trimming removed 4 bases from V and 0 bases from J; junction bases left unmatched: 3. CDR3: CASSPTGGANYGYTF. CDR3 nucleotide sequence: TGTGCCAGCAGCCCGACAGGGGGCGCTAACTATGGCTACACCTTC.

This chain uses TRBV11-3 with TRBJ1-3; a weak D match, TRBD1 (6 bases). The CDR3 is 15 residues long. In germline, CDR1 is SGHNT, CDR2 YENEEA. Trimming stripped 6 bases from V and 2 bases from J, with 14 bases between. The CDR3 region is CASSPDRRPGNTIYF. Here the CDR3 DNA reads TGTGCCAGCAGTCCCGACAGGAGGCCTGGAAACACCATATATTTT.

The CDR3 sequence is CASSRTASNTDTQYF. The CDR3 DNA follows: TGTGCCAGCAGCCGGACAGCCTCCAACACAGATACGCAGTATTTT. The chain uses TRBV5-4 and TRBJ2-3; D is perhaps TRBD1 (6 bases). The CDR3 spans 15 residues. V was cut by 4 bases and J by 2 bases, with 14 bases left in between. Germline lookup yields CDR1 SGHNT and CDR2 YYREEE (reference sequence).

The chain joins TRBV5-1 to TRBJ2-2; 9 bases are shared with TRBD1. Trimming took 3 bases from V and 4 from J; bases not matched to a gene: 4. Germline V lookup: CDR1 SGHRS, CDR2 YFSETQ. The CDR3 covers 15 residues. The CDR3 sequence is CASSWRQGVTGELFF. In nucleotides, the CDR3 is TGCGCCAGCAGCTGGAGACAGGGGGTCACCGGGGAGCTGTTTTTT.

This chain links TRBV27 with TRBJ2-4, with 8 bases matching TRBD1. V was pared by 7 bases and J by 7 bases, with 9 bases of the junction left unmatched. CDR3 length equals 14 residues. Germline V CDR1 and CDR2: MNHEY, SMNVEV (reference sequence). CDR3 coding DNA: TGTGCCAGCATCCCCAGGGGGCAGCGGAACATTCAGTACTTC. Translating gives CASIPRGQRNIQYF.